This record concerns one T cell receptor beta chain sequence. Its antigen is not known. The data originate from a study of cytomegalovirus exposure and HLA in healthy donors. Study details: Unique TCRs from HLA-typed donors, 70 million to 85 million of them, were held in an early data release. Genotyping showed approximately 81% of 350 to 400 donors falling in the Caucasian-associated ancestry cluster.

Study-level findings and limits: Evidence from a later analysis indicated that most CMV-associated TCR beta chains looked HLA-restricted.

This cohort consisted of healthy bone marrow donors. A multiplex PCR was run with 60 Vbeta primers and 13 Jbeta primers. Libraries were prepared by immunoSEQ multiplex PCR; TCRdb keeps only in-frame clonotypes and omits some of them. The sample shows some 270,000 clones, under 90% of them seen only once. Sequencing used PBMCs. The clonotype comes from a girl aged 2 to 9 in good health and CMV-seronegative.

DNA of the CDR3: TGTGCCAGCAGCTTCCCCGGGGGAAATCAGCCCCAGCATTTT. Its protein is CASSFPGGNQPQHF. The chain joins TRBV5-8 to TRBJ1-5; possible D gene TRBD1, 5 bases. Trimming took 2 bases from V and 4 from J, leaving 10 bases between them. This CDR3 region has 14 residues. Germline assignment: CDR1 SGHTS and CDR2 YDEGEE.